This T cell receptor (beta chain) emerged from a study of T-cell reconstitution after alpha-beta-depleted transplantation in children (dated by TCRdb to 2016 to 2017). Broadly, across the study: Using TCR repertoire profiling, the study quantitatively followed how T-cell immune reconstitution unfolded in children after TCRalphabeta/CD19-depleted allogeneic hematopoietic cell transplantation.

The library was made by PCR. TCRdb records Illumina HiSeq 2500 as the sequencer. TCR libraries were prepared with molecular barcoding, using unique molecular identifiers to normalize TCRbeta repertoire quantification. TCRdb cleaned the public reads at Q25 with fastp, built clones with MiXCR and kept in-frame beta chains. Rows merge per CDR3 protein into single entries with the most common DNA and genes. For this sample there are around 500,000 distinct CDR3 sequences; about an eighth appear just once. 4.5% to 6% of the sample lies in the top ten. On this clonotype itself: There is no known antigen for this receptor. It has no much larger one-base neighbor in the sample; base qualities were not kept.

The junction shows trimming of 2 bases on V and 0 bases on J, plus 13 bases between the germline ends. The CDR3 numbers 16 residues from cysteine through phenylalanine. Only CDR3 DNA remains: 48 bases, in frame from the first base. This sequence uses TRBV12-3 or TRBV12-4 and TRBJ1-1; the D gene remains uncertain. Sequenced material: PBMCs from the stem cell graft donor, taken from the stem cell graft. The TCR was taken from a human donor who donated a stem cell graft to a child with combined immunodeficiency. The CDR3 has the sequence CASSLNVRAMNTEAFF. The DNA sequence reads TGTGCCAGCAGTTTAAATGTGAGGGCAATGAACACTGAAGCTTTCTTT.